In its sample, the clone carrying this T cell receptor (beta chain) was seen a few times. Its matching antigen is unknown. The data were taken from a study of T cells in Graves' hyperthyroidism and ophthalmopathy. Across the study: Any treatment followed the collection of peripheral blood at initial diagnosis.

Criteria for exclusion of patients were uncontrolled infection, other autoimmune disease, pregnancy or lactation. RNA transcripts served as the template for amplifying TCR beta CDR3 regions. TCR CDR3 underwent first-round RT-PCR with the HTBI primer set. TCRdb reanalysed the multiplex PCR reads using MiXCR and keeps one entry per CDR3 protein. Of 500,000 to 750,000 distinct CDR3 sequences listed, around 16% were seen once; the top ten hold around 7.8%. Trimming cost V 7 bases and J 0 bases, with 13 bases left between them. This CDR3 contains 13 residues. Germline CDR1 is SQVTM and CDR2 is ANQGSEA. Points from the study as a whole: Blood samples included most of the expanded thyroid clonotypes exceeding 0.001. A 13 V-J signature model discriminated ophthalmopathy versus stable hyperthyroidism.

This chain uses TRBV29-1 with TRBJ2-7; a possible D gene is TRBD1 (6 bases). Specimen: blood. The origin of this receptor is a woman in her 30s with Graves' hyperthyroidism. CDR3: CSAADRASYEQYF. CDR3 DNA: TGCAGCGCTGCGGACAGAGCCTCCTACGAGCAGTACTTC.